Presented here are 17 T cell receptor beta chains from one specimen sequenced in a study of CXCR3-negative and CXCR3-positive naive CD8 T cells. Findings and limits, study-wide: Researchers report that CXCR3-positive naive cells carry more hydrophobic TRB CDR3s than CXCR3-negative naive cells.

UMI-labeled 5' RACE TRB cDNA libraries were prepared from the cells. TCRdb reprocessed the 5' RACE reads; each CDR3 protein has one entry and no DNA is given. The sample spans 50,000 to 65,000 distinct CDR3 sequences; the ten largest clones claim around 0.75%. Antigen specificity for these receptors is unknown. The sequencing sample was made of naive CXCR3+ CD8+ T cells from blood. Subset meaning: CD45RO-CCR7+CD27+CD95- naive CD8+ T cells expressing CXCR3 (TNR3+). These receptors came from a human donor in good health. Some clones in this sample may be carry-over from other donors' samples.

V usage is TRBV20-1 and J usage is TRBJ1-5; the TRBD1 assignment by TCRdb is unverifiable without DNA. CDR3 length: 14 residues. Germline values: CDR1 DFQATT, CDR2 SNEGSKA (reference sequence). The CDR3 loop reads CSAPGGQNPQPQHF.

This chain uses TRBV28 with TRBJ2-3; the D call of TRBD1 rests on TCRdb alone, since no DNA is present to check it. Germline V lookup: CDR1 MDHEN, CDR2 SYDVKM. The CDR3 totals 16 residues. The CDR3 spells CASSEMGRKFTDTQYF.

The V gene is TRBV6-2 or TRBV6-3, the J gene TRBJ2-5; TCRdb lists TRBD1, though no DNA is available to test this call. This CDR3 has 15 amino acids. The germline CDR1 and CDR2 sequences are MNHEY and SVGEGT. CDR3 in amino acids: CASSYTRSFQETQYF.

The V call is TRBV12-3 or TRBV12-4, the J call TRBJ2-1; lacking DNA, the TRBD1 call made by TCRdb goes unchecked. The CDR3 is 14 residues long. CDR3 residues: CASSSGETVGEQFF.

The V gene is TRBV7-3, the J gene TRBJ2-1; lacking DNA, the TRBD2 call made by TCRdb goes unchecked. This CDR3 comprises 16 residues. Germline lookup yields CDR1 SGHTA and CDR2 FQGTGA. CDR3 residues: CASSSGTSGSYNEQFF.

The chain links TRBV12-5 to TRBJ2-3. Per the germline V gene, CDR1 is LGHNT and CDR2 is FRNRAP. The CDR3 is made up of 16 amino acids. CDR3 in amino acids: CASGLVQGTSTDTQYF.

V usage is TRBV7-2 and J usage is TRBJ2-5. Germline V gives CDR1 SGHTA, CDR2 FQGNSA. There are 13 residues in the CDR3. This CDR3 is CASSLDQWETQYF.

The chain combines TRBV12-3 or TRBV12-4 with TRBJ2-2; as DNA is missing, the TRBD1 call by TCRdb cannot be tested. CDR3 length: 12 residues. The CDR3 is CASSSVSGELFF.

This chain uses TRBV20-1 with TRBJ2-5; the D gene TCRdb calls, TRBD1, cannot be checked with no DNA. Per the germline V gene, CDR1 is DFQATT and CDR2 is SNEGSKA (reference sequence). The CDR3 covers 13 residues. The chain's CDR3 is CSARAGIKETQYF.

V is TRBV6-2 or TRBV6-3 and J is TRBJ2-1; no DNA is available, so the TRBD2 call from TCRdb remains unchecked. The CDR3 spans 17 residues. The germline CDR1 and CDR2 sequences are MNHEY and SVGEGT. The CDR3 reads CASSYSASGASYNEQFF.

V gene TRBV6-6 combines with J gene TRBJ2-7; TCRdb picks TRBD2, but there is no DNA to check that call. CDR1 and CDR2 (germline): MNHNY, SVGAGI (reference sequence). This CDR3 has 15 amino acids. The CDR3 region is CASSSGLAGSYEQYF.

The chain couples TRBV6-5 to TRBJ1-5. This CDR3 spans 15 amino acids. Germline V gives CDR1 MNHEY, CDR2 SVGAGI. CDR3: CASSPLWRSNQPQHF.

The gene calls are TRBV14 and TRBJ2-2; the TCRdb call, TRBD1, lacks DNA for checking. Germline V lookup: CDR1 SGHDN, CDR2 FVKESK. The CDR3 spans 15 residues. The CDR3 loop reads CASSQGQGSPGELFF.

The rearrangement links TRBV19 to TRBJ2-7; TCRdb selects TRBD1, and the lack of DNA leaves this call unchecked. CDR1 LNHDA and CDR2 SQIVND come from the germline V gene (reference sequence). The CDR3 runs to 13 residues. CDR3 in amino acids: CASSVGTVYEQYF. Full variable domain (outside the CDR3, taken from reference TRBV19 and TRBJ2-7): DGGITQSPKYLFRKEGQNVTLSCEQNLNHDAMYWYRQDPGQGLRLIYYSQIVNDFQKGDIAEGYSVSREKKESFPLTVTSAQKNPTAFYLCASSVGTVYEQYFGPGTRLTVT.

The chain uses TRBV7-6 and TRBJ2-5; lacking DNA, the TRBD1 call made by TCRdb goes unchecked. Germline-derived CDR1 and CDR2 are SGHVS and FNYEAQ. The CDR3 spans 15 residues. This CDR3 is CASSFLRDNQETQYF.

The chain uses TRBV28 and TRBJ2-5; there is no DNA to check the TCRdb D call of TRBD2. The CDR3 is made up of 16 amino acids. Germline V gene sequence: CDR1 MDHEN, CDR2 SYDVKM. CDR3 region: CASSFGIAGDQETQYF.

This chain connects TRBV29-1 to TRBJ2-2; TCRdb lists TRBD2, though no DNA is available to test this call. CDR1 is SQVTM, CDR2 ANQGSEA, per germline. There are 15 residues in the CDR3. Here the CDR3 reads CSVVSGSSGAGELFF.